These 14 T cell receptor beta chains were sequenced from one sample in a study of metastatic and nonmetastatic thyroid tumors. No patient had received any treatment before thyroid surgery. With MiXCR, TCRdb called clones anew from the PCR reads. The sample contains roughly 55,000 clones, 15% to 20% of which appear only once. Sequencing input: blood. The receptors stem from a male donor with papillary thyroid cancer or a benign thyroid nodule (not recorded which). Some clones in this sample may be carry-over from other donors' samples.

At least ten counts were recorded for this clone. This chain connects TRBV20-1 to TRBJ2-7; the D call may be TRBD1 or TRBD2 (7 bases each). The CDR3 extends over 14 amino acids. V shed 0 bases and J shed 6 bases, with 15 bases lying between them. The germline V gene encodes CDR1 DFQATT and CDR2 SNEGSKA (reference sequence). DNA for the CDR3: TGCAGTGCTAGAGATCTGACCAGGGGGGGCGAGCAGTACTTC. It codes for CSARDLTRGGEQYF.

The table lists this clone with many counts. The chain links TRBV11-2 to TRBJ2-5; D possibly matches TRBD1 or TRBD2 (5 bases each). This CDR3 is built from 14 residues. The V gene lost 6 bases and the J gene lost 4 bases, with 15 bases spanning the gap. From germline, CDR1 is SGHAT and CDR2 FQNNGV. Here the CDR3 DNA reads TGTGCCAGCAGGAGGGGCGGGTCGTCAGAGACCCAGTACTTC. Protein sequence: CASRRGGSSETQYF.

Ten or more counts support this clone. The V gene is TRBV2, the J gene TRBJ1-6, with D uncertain. The CDR3 has 13 amino acids. V lost 2 bases and J 8 bases, leaving 7 bases between the germline ends. CDR1 and CDR2 from the germline V gene are SNHLY and FYNNEI. CDR3 bases: TGTGCCAGCAGTGAACGTGGGGATTCACCCCTCCACTTT. It is translated as CASSERGDSPLHF.

This clone has ten or more counts. Other DNA sequences in this sample translate to the same CDR3. V is TRBV7-9 and J is TRBJ2-1; perhaps TRBD2 as D (6 bases). The CDR3 spans 14 residues. V dropped 5 bases and J dropped 8 bases, with 16 bases sitting between them. CDR1 is SEHNR and CDR2 is FQNEAQ in the germline V gene (reference sequence). CDR3 sequence: CASSPGHSGDEQFF. DNA for the CDR3: TGTGCCAGCAGCCCAGGCCATTCGGGGGATGAGCAGTTCTTC.

This clone was seen just once. It may be a read error: a sequence one base away is much more abundant. Other nucleotide sequences from this sample produce the same CDR3. The V gene is TRBV5-6, the J gene TRBJ1-1; the D gene is possibly TRBD1 (5 bases). The CDR3 has 14 amino acids. The V gene's germline CDR1 is SGHDT and CDR2 YYEEEE. V lost 3 bases and J 2 bases, leaving 11 bases between the germline ends. CDR3: CASSYTGLNTEAFF. CDR3 DNA: TGTGCCAGCAGCTATACAGGCCTTAACACTGAAGCTTTCTTT.

This clone was seen at least ten times. The V call is TRBV27, the J call TRBJ2-5; D tentatively fits TRBD1 or TRBD2 (5 bases each). Looked up from germline, CDR1 is MNHEY and CDR2 is SMNVEV (reference sequence). The ends were cut back, 8 bases at V and 0 bases at J, with 25 bases in the middle. The CDR3 covers 18 residues. The CDR3 DNA follows: TGTGCCAGCCAAAAAGCACCGGGGCCAGACCGCCACCAAGAGACCCAGTACTTC. Translation: CASQKAPGPDRHQETQYF.

The table lists this clone with a few counts. This chain connects TRBV6-1 to TRBJ2-1; possibly TRBD1 or TRBD2 for D (5 bases each). CDR1 and CDR2 (germline): MNHNS, SASEGT. There are 14 residues in the CDR3. CDR3: CAGGTAGQYNEQFF. The DNA for the CDR3 is TGTGCTGGGGGAACGGCGGGCCAATACAATGAGCAGTTCTTC.

This clone was counted many times. CDR3 in amino acids: CATSRATGLYEQYV. CDR3 DNA: TGTGCCACCAGCAGAGCTACAGGGCTGTACGAGCAGTACGTC. This chain joins TRBV15 and TRBJ2-7; D possibly corresponds to TRBD1 (6 bases). V lost 1 base and J lost 4, with 11 bases in between. This CDR3 contains 14 residues. The germline V gene encodes CDR1 LNHNV and CDR2 YYDKDF (reference sequence).

A remark on this clone: Being one base from a much bigger clone, this may be a read error. The chain combines TRBV5-5 with TRBJ1-1; D possibly corresponds to TRBD1 (5 bases). With 2 bases removed from V and 4 bases from J, the gap between germline ends came to 18 bases. Looked up from germline, CDR1 is SGHKS and CDR2 is YYEKEE (reference sequence). The CDR3 runs 16 residues. Here the CDR3 reads CASSFNPGKGSTEAFF. DNA for the CDR3: TGTGCCAGCAGCTTTAATCCGGGAAAGGGGTCCACTGAAGCTTTCTTT.

This clone was observed at least ten times. The rearrangement uses TRBV6-6 and TRBJ1-2; D is unresolved. Germline V gives CDR1 MNHNY, CDR2 SVGAGI (reference sequence). There are 15 residues in the CDR3. Between the trimmed V and J ends, which lost 0 bases and 7 bases, there was a span of 15 bases. The CDR3 nucleotides read TGTGCCAGCAGTTACTCGAAGACGGGGTCGGCTGGCTACACCTTC. Amino acids: CASSYSKTGSAGYTF.

The chain has TRBV30 and TRBJ1-1, with a weak D call TRBD1 (5 bases). CDR3 length: 15 residues. Germline CDR1 GTSNPN, CDR2 SVGIG (reference sequence). V was pared by 4 bases and J by 3 bases, with 18 bases between. CDR3 residues: CAWIFGQGIDTEAFF. In DNA, the CDR3 is TGTGCCTGGATTTTCGGCCAGGGTATCGACACTGAAGCTTTCTTT.

This clone came up many times. This chain links TRBV5-1 with TRBJ2-7; TRBD1 aligns across 7 bases. After removal of 0 bases from V and 0 bases from J, the junction contained 9 bases not matched to a gene. The CDR3 loop spans 17 amino acids. Germline V lookup: CDR1 SGHRS, CDR2 YFSETQ. The CDR3 is CASSLEGAKISSYEQYV. The CDR3 region has the DNA TGCGCCAGCAGCTTGGAGGGGGCGAAAATAAGCTCCTACGAGCAGTACGTC.

This clone was observed at least ten times. This chain connects TRBV19 to TRBJ2-5; D might be TRBD1 (6 bases). Germline lookup yields CDR1 LNHDA and CDR2 SQIVND (reference sequence). This CDR3 comprises 16 residues. The V gene lost 4 bases and the J gene lost 2 bases, with 17 bases spanning the gap. DNA of the CDR3: TGTGCCAGTAGTAGAGGGACAACCAAGCTACAAGAGACCCAGTACTTC. Translating gives CASSRGTTKLQETQYF.

In the case of this clone: The same CDR3 also results from other DNA sequences found in this sample. The chain links TRBV5-6 to TRBJ2-1; TRBD2 matches 12 bases. This CDR3 comprises 16 residues. Trimming took 7 bases from V and 0 from J; bases not matched to a gene: 5. The V gene's germline CDR1 is SGHDT and CDR2 YYEEEE. The CDR3 bases are TGTGCCAGCCGAGCACTAGCGGGGGGCTCCTACAATGAGCAGTTCTTC. The encoded protein is CASRALAGGSYNEQFF.